This T cell receptor beta chain was sequenced for a study of metastatic and nonmetastatic thyroid tumors. Study-level information: Both malignant and benign thyroid patients supplied peripheral blood and tumor or nodule tissue samples, across which the repertoires of these patients were then compared. Broader study findings: It was reported that TCR beta diversity was significantly higher in malignant thyroid tumors than benign nodules, in blood and tumor.

Thyroid surgery was preceded by no treatment in any patient. This CDR3 contains 18 residues. The V gene end was trimmed by 2 bases and the J gene end by 4 bases; junction bases not matched to a gene: 7. Germline values: CDR1 MNHNY, CDR2 SVGAGI (reference sequence). This clone was detected many times. Its antigen is unidentified. Authors' methods: What underpinned the distant-metastasis classifier for papillary thyroid cancer was the set of CDR3 differences across clinicopathological groups. With MiXCR, TCRdb called clones anew from the PCR reads. The V and J calls shown here were made by TCRdb, not taken from the authors' results. Here the sample spans some 90,000 clones, 8% to 9.5% being singletons.

The sequence came from a female donor with papillary thyroid cancer or a benign thyroid nodule (not recorded which). Some clones in this sample may be carry-over from other donors' samples. The J gene is TRBJ2-5, the V gene TRBV6-6; 16 bases fit TRBD2. Sequences were obtained from blood. The CDR3 coding sequence is TGTGCCAGCAGTTACGTCGGGACTAGCGGGGGGGAAGGAGAGACCCAGTACTTC. It is translated as CASSYVGTSGGEGETQYF.